What follows is one T cell receptor (beta chain) and its context. The clone's antigen remains unknown. No much larger clone exists at a distance of one base, and base qualities are not known. V is cut by 5 bases and J by 0 bases, and the space between the germline ends is 10 bases. The CDR3 runs 14 amino acids, cysteine and phenylalanine included. Only the CDR3 region is kept as DNA, spanning 42 bases read in frame from base 1. CDR1 and CDR2 are drawn from the germline V gene (reference sequence): LNHDA, SQIVND. The data are from a study of cytomegalovirus exposure and HLA in healthy donors (dated by TCRdb to about 2017). Some background on the complete study: An earlier analysis of some 600 of the donors reported 276 Gb of sequence data and about 120 million unique TCR beta sequences obtained from around 180 million T cells. An early release that covered some 630 HLA-typed donors contained approximately 300 gigabases of sequencing data and around 80 million unique TCR sequences. The genetic ancestry cluster associated with self-reported Caucasian donors included 70% to 85% of the 398 genotyped donors. The study aimed to test whether signatures of past pathogen exposure could be identified by cataloging public T cell receptors. The T cell repertoires of 666 subjects were profiled by immunosequencing and related to cytomegalovirus serostatus. A separate validation cohort of over 95 different subjects was used in addition to the approximately 700-subject first cohort. High-throughput TCR immunosequencing, statistical association of individual TCRs with disease status, and machine learning were combined to predict cytomegalovirus infection status. A later analysis re-examined previously published TCR beta repertoires from roughly 720 donors and added high-resolution HLA genotyping to investigate patterns of TCR occurrence. Rather than drawing on any new phenotypic data, the later analysis identified candidate immune exposures from TCR beta sequences and the way those sequences occurred across donors. To decide whether each TCR beta V gene segment behaved as functional or pseudogenic, an earlier analysis of 587 of the donors relied on high-throughput TCR beta sequencing. Donor age, sex, ethnicity and CMV serostatus were collected together with the repertoire data. A later genetic analysis took genome-wide SNP genotypes for about 55% of the 666 donors and used that subset as a discovery cohort. Every discovery cohort repertoire had been produced on one sequencing platform. Class I and class II HLA loci were covered by the typing at four-digit resolution. Typing coverage varied by locus: roughly 629-630 donors for A, B, C, DRB1 and DQB1; around 560 for DQA1; approximately 610 for DPA1; fewer than 480 for DPB1. Because of strong linkage in the cohort, roughly 5 DR-DQ haplotypes were treated as single units for association and clustering. On average, roughly 250,000 unique TCR beta nucleotide sequences were sequenced per donor among a few hundred genotyped donors of the cohort, with roughly 18% of those sequences being non-productive.

Findings and caveats that apply to the study as a whole: Linkage disequilibrium might explain the correlated functional status among segregating V segments, but an unknown experimental factor could not be excluded. A later analysis found that HLA-associated TCR beta chains were more clonally expanded and had lower generation probabilities than equally common non-associated chains. In an earlier analysis of about 540 of the donors, most TCR beta V segments were observed in productive rearrangements about 87% or about 30% of the time, broadly matching IMGT annotations. The sequencing pipeline was judged likely to have produced a cluster of highly shared sequence variants as a technical artifact. The only immune exposure information available for the cohort was CMV serostatus. Only TCR beta chains were sequenced in this cohort, and the absence of alpha or paired-chain data limited detectable features. Strong co-occurrence of HLA alleles, especially DR and DQ, made assigning TCR associations to individual alleles difficult. The study gave a list of roughly 150 TCR beta chains associated with cytomegalovirus. A further reported finding was that TCR beta sequences accurately predicted the HLA-A and HLA-B alleles for most subjects in the first cohort. A later analysis found that most CMV-associated TCR beta chains appeared HLA-restricted, with HLA associations seemingly driven largely by CMV exposure. Approximately 16 rarely observed V segments, including chromosome 9 orphons, were excluded from the earlier analysis of several hundred of the donors because counts were too low. Several of the top co-occurrence clusters appeared to be linked to parvovirus B19, influenza, CMV and Epstein-Barr virus, according to a later analysis. In a later analysis, TCR association rates were found to vary across HLA loci, with the most associated TCRs seen for DRB1 alleles and the fewest for HLA-C alleles. Most TCR sequences were seen in very few donors, while some public TCRs were found in many individuals. In a later genetic analysis, fewer N-insertions in productive TCRs were reported among donors in an Asian-associated ancestry cluster than the approximately 710-donor mean. A later analysis associated approximately 17,000 TCR beta sequences with specific HLA alleles at a false discovery rate of 0.05. Some IMGT-functional V segments, including TRBV6-2 and TRBV6-3, could not be told apart with the 87-base-pair reads, so those segments were excluded. In vitro tests confirmed that a few of the cytomegalovirus-associated TCR beta chains recognize cytomegalovirus antigens. In both the original and validation cohorts, the classifier was reported to diagnose cytomegalovirus status with high specificity and sensitivity. In a later genetic analysis, a missense DCLRE1C variant was associated with V-gene and J-gene trimming of TCR beta chains, and the association was replicated in an independent cohort. HLA typing was unavailable for some donors at each locus, so association tests used only the typed subset. It was suggested by the authors that the approach could potentially be generalized to other disease states and immunological phenotypes. Roughly uniform sequencing depth across donors was assumed in presence/absence analyses, although this assumption may not hold.

The cohort consisted of 666 healthy bone marrow donors. At the time of sampling, every cohort member was nominally healthy, though immune exposures that went unrecorded were likely present. The donor tested CMV seronegative, placing the donor among the 352 seronegative members of the cohort. Each donor provided a peripheral blood sample, and peripheral blood mononuclear cells were used for TCR beta sequencing. Genomic DNA was extracted from the blood cell samples with the Qiagen DNeasy Blood Extraction Kit. Receptors were amplified or captured by the immunoSEQ multiplex PCR assay. A mixture of 60 forward primers for TCR Vbeta segments and 13 reverse primers for TCR Jbeta segments was used in the multiplex PCR. A multiplex PCR assay on genomic DNA amplified the CDR3 region of rearranged TCR beta genes. Amplified TCR beta libraries were sequenced as 87-base-pair reads on the Illumina HiSeq System. Per the original workflow: A later analysis tallied 75 million to 95 million unique TCR beta chains across the 700 or so repertoires, and roughly 11 million of those chains were shared by two or more donors. A nearest-neighbor algorithm error-corrected the raw reads and collapsed the reads into unique sequences, merging closely related sequences to remove PCR and sequencing errors. V, D and J gene segments were assigned by aligning CDR3 sequences to IMGT reference sequences. For a sequence to be retained, a match of at least six nucleotides was required to both a V gene segment and a J gene segment. Rearrangements were called productive when the CDR3 lacked stop codons and stayed in frame with V and J; all others were non-productive. Following IMGT convention, CDR3 was defined as the stretch from the second conserved V-encoded cysteine to the conserved J-encoded phenylalanine. The earlier analysis of about 570 of the donors excluded any sequence lacking an unambiguous match to a single V gene segment. An earlier analysis of 587 of the donors called V segments functional above 56.7% productive rearrangements and segregating when the between-donor standard deviation exceeded 5%. A statistical classification framework was built to diagnose cytomegalovirus status from the catalog of TCR beta chain sequences. In a later analysis, V and J genes were assigned by comparing TCR nucleotide sequences against IMGT/GENE-DB human TR gene sequences. Using the TCRdist pipeline, a later analysis assigned CDR3 sequences along with most-parsimonious VDJ recombination scenarios. In a later analysis, each TCR beta chain was defined by its CDR3 amino acid sequence together with its V-gene family, and reads lacking a unique V-gene family were excluded. As a way to deal with suspected cross-contamination and a sequencing artifact, a later analysis dropped over 550 nucleotide sequences that were highly shared and had low generation probability. In a later analysis, a clonal expansion index was calculated for each public chain from normalized within-repertoire ranks of inferred template counts. In a later analysis, generation probabilities were computed with a VDJ recombination model fitted to out-of-frame rearrangements, and the resulting probabilities were checked against IGoR. In a later analysis, TCR-TCR, TCR-HLA and TCR-CMV co-occurrence was scored with hypergeometric tests, and a repertoire-size bias correction was applied to TCR pairs. A later analysis estimated false discovery rates by permuting HLA or CMV assignments 20 times. In a later analysis, co-occurring TCRs were grouped using DBSCAN, and TCRdist sequence similarity was added for clustering within HLA-allele-positive subsets. For co-occurrence clustering, repertoires with fewer than 30,000 or more than 120,000 public chains were excluded, along with roughly five repertoires with anomalous nucleotide sharing. The source is immuneACCESS, and TCRdb retained only in-frame sequences with V and J called. Part of the clones is not carried over; for the studies checked, unresolved V genes explain less than half of this, and the remainder is unexplained. That table gives V, J and clone size, and the DNA gave D and trimming. The table for this sample lists 150,000 to 200,000 clones; about four fifths of them were counted only once. The top ten clonotypes cover 0.85% to 1.4% of the sample.

This TCR came from a woman in her thirties or forties in good health and CMV-seronegative. The specimen sequenced was PBMCs. The chain uses TRBV19 and TRBJ1-1; no D gene call is confident. The DNA is TGTGCCAGTAGTCGAGGGCAACTGAACACTGAAGCTTTCTTT. The encoded protein is CASSRGQLNTEAFF.